This T cell receptor (beta chain) was captured in a study of tumor-infiltrating lymphocytes in primary liver carcinoma. From unsorted bulk tissue weighing about 20-32 mg, DNA and RNA were co-extracted. A constant-region primer primed TCR beta cDNA synthesis from 400 to 550 ng of total RNA. For TCR beta, libraries were produced by three nested multiplex PCR rounds using slightly modified ARM-PCR. TRBV1-TRBV30 forward and Cbeta reverse primers drove the first two approximately 10-cycle rounds. TCRdb recomputed calls from the multiplex PCR reads with MiXCR, one row per CDR3 protein. The sample has some 64,000 distinct CDR3 sequences, about 71% seen once. As regards this clonotype: At one of its ends the junction is not consistent with the germline gene, which may arise from a read error.

This CDR3 has 12 amino acids. The germline CDR1 and CDR2 sequences are MGHDK and SYGVNS. Sample: liver tumor tissue from sampling region 4. Subset noted: tumor region T4, right-lateral pole. This TCR derives from a man aged 35-49 years with primary liver carcinoma and hepatitis B virus infection. V gene TRBV25-1 combines with J gene TRBJ2-2; tentative D call: TRBD1 (6 bases). The CDR3: CACGGRAGELLF. The CDR3 DNA reads as TGTGCCTGTGGGGGCAGAGCCGGGGAACTGTTGTTT.